These 4 T cell receptor beta chains were sequenced from one sample in a study of CXCR3-negative and CXCR3-positive naive CD8 T cells. General study results and limits: When CXCR3-positive naive cells were set against CXCR3-negative naive cells, the former had more hydrophobic TRB CDR3s.

No antigen has been assigned to these receptors. cDNA libraries for TRB were generated by 5' RACE incorporating UMI labels. TCRdb re-called the 5' RACE reads; every CDR3 protein appears as one record, without DNA. The sample data list 130,000 to 150,000 distinct CDR3 sequences. Specimen: naive CXCR3+ CD8+ T cells from blood. Subset indicated: CD45RO-CCR7+CD27+CD95- naive CD8+ T cells expressing CXCR3 (TNR3+). These receptor sequences come from a human donor in good health. Some clones in this sample may be carry-over from other donors' samples.

The chain is built from TRBV5-1 and TRBJ2-1. CDR3 length: 13 residues. The germline CDR1 and CDR2 sequences are SGHRS and YFSETQ. The CDR3 sequence is CASSLGDYNEQFF.

The chain employs TRBV21-1 and TRBJ2-1; TCRdb picks TRBD2, but there is no DNA to check that call. TRBV21-1 is a listed pseudogene. The CDR3 consists of 20 residues. CDR3 region: CASSKTWTSGSGMSYNEQFF.

The genes are TRBV4-1 and TRBJ2-6; absent DNA, TCRdb's TRBD1 call cannot be checked. Germline CDR1 is MGHRA and CDR2 is YSYEKL. This CDR3 has 16 residues. The CDR3 region is CASSDSGASGANVLTF.

This chain uses TRBV7-2 with TRBJ2-3. CDR1 is SGHTA and CDR2 is FQGNSA in the germline V gene. The CDR3 is 16 amino acids. CDR3 residues: CASSLEETVPTDTQYF.